This is a list of T cell receptor beta chains from one sample in a study of blood T cell repertoires in COVID-19. Here immunoSEQ multiplex PCR was the method, and the copy in TCRdb shows in-frame clones only, minus some. The table lists 240,000 or so clones, around 87% of them singletons. Input material: peripheral blood. These receptors were collected from a woman aged 30 to 39 who had recovered from COVID-19. Both conserved end residues are part of each CDR3. The order of the fields is J gene, clone size, V gene, D gene, CDR3 protein, CDR3 DNA. The D gene is left open where the match is weak. Clone size is shown for a subset of rows, as once, few, many or a class of expanded clone.

TRBJ2-7	NA	TRBV24-1	NA	CATSEVRSSYEQYF	TGTGCCACCAGTGAGGTACGGAGCTCCTACGAGCAGTACTTC
TRBJ2-5	NA	TRBV3-1/TRBV3-2	NA	CASSQGRSLGGQETQYF	TGTGCCAGCAGCCAAGGGAGGTCCCTGGGGGGCCAAGAGACCCAGTACTTC
TRBJ2-7	NA	TRBV5-4	NA	CASSRQGGANYEQYF	TGTGCCAGCAGCCGTCAAGGGGGGGCTAACTACGAGCAGTACTTC
TRBJ1-4	NA	TRBV6-5	NA	CASSYSSYRNEKLFF	TGTGCCAGCAGTTACTCGAGTTACAGAAATGAAAAACTGTTTTTT
TRBJ2-3	NA	TRBV2	TRBD2	CASRRGVGTDTQYF	TGTGCCAGCAGGCGGGGGGTCGGCACAGATACGCAGTATTTT
TRBJ1-1	NA	TRBV7-3	TRBD1	CASSRGQRNTEAFF	TGTGCCAGCAGCCGGGGACAGAGGAACACTGAAGCTTTCTTT
TRBJ2-7	NA	TRBV5-1	NA	CASTLPTAWVGNYEQYF	TGCGCCAGCACCTTGCCGACCGCATGGGTGGGCAACTACGAGCAGTACTTC
TRBJ1-3	NA	TRBV9	TRBD1	CASSVGQAGNTIYF	TGTGCCAGCAGCGTGGGACAGGCGGGAAACACCATATATTTT
TRBJ2-2	few	TRBV7-2	NA	CASSLLGSGSYGELFF	TGTGCCAGCAGCTTATTAGGCAGCGGGTCATACGGGGAGCTGTTTTTT
TRBJ1-6	NA	TRBV30	TRBD1	CASLTGEVSPLHF	TGTGCCTCGCTGACAGGGGAGGTTTCACCCCTCCACTTT
TRBJ2-1	NA	TRBV7-2	TRBD1	CASSYDRDGYNEQFF	TGTGCCAGCAGCTACGACAGGGACGGCTACAATGAGCAGTTCTTC
TRBJ2-5	NA	TRBV5-1	NA	CASSLAGTSQETQYF	TGCGCCAGCAGCTTGGCCGGGACTTCGCAAGAGACCCAGTACTTC
TRBJ1-2	NA	TRBV7-3	TRBD1	CASSDDRGLITF	TGTGCCAGCAGCGACGACAGGGGGCTTATCACCTTC
TRBJ1-4	NA	TRBV5-5	NA	CASSLGAGTEKLFF	TGTGCCAGCAGCTTGGGCGCAGGTACCGAAAAACTGTTTTTT
TRBJ2-5	NA	TRBV11-2	TRBD2	CASSVGLAGGLRETQYF	TGTGCCAGCAGCGTCGGACTAGCGGGGGGGCTTAGGGAGACCCAGTACTTC
TRBJ2-2	NA	TRBV5-4	NA	CASSVKLEKDTGELFF	TGTGCCAGCAGCGTCAAGCTAGAGAAGGACACCGGGGAGCTGTTTTTT
TRBJ2-7	NA	TRBV13	NA	CASSPRLGTTDYEQYF	TGTGCCAGCAGCCCCCGCCTCGGGACAACGGACTACGAGCAGTACTTC
TRBJ2-5	NA	TRBV9	TRBD1	CASSPGQVQETQYF	TGTGCCAGCAGCCCCGGACAGGTCCAAGAGACCCAGTACTTC
TRBJ2-2	NA	TRBV9	TRBD2	CASSVELLAGEITELFF	TGTGCCAGCAGCGTAGAGCTACTAGCGGGCGAGATTACGGAGCTGTTTTTT
TRBJ2-5	NA	TRBV9	NA	CASSVGEGQVPWETQYF	TGTGCCAGCAGCGTAGGGGAGGGACAGGTACCGTGGGAGACCCAGTACTTC
TRBJ1-3	few	TRBV6-6	NA	CASSGTSSGNTIYF	TGTGCCAGCAGCGGGACATCCTCTGGAAACACCATATATTTT
TRBJ1-6	NA	TRBV27	NA	CASSQDIWGSPLHF	TGTGCCAGCAGCCAGGACATATGGGGTTCACCCCTCCACTTT
TRBJ2-5	NA	TRBV10-1	NA	CASSPTSKETQYF	TGCGCCAGCAGCCCGACTAGTAAAGAGACCCAGTACTTC
TRBJ2-7	NA	TRBV6-2/TRBV6-3	NA	CASSYEGRNEQYF	TGTGCCAGCAGTTACGAGGGAAGGAACGAGCAGTACTTC
TRBJ2-1	NA	TRBV27	NA	CASILRWVESSYNEQFF	TGTGCCAGCATCCTGAGGTGGGTCGAGAGCTCCTACAATGAGCAGTTCTTC
TRBJ2-2	NA	TRBV4-2	TRBD1	CASSQDNRGNTGELFF	TGTGCCAGCAGCCAAGATAACAGGGGGAACACCGGGGAGCTGTTTTTT